One sample yielded the 11 T cell receptor beta chains listed below, sequenced in a study of PD-1 blockade in classical Hodgkin lymphoma. Every patient relapsed after autologous stem cell transplantation, and brentuximab vedotin exposure varied. Here immunoSEQ multiplex PCR was the method, and the copy in TCRdb shows in-frame clones only, minus some. The sample lists some 15,000 clones; 83% were seen once. Source: peripheral blood mononuclear cells (PBMCs), taken before the second cycle of nivolumab. These receptor sequences come from a human donor with classical Hodgkin lymphoma.

This chain uses TRBV4-3 with TRBJ2-1; 8 bases match TRBD2. The germline V gene has CDR1 LGHNA and CDR2 YSLEER. The trim removed 0 bases at V and 2 bases at J, leaving 9 bases unmatched. The CDR3 extends over 18 amino acids. The CDR3 loop reads CASSQEWVAGPTYNEQFF. DNA of the CDR3: TGCGCCAGCAGCCAAGAATGGGTAGCGGGGCCGACCTACAATGAGCAGTTCTTC.

V and J are TRBV27 and TRBJ2-1; no clear D gene. V was pared by 3 bases and J by 7 bases, with 16 bases between. The CDR3 covers 15 residues. Germline V lookup: CDR1 MNHEY, CDR2 SMNVEV (reference sequence). CDR3 DNA sequence: TGTGCCAGCAGTTTTGATCCCTCTAGGAGTAATGAGCAGTTCTTC. Translating it yields CASSFDPSRSNEQFF.

The CDR3 bases are TGTGCCACCAGCCGTGGGGTTGCCACGAACACCGGGGAGCTGTTTTTT. The encoded protein is CATSRGVATNTGELFF. The rearrangement links TRBV15 to TRBJ2-2; D remains unclear. Germline V gene data show CDR1 as LNHNV and CDR2 as YYDKDF (reference sequence). Trimming took 5 bases from V and 0 from J, leaving 13 bases between them. The length of the CDR3 is 16 residues.

The chain recombines TRBV9 with TRBJ2-5; 8 bases map to TRBD2. The CDR3 totals 14 residues. With V trimmed by 3 bases and J by 3 bases, 4 bases remained unmatched. Per germline, CDR1 SGDLS and CDR2 YYNGEE. The chain's CDR3 is CASSGGGREETQYF. CDR3 DNA: TGTGCCAGCAGCGGCGGGGGGCGAGAAGAGACCCAGTACTTC.

V gene TRBV7-7 combines with J gene TRBJ1-3; D remains unclear. The V gene lost 5 bases and the J gene lost 2 bases, with 10 bases spanning the gap. Germline-derived CDR1 and CDR2 are SSHAT and FNYEAQ (reference sequence). The CDR3 contains 14 residues. CDR3 region: CASSPGAPGNTIYF. The DNA of the CDR3 is TGTGCCAGCAGCCCTGGCGCCCCTGGAAACACCATATATTTT.

CDR3 DNA sequence: TGCGCCAGCAGCTTGGCAGGCAGGGGAGAAGAGACCCAGTACTTC. As protein: CASSLAGRGEETQYF. This chain joins TRBV5-1 and TRBJ2-5; D may be TRBD1 (6 bases). CDR3 length: 15 residues. Germline CDR1 is SGHRS and CDR2 is YFSETQ. V was shortened by 0 bases and J by 3 bases, with 12 bases between the two germline ends.

This clone was counted once. The V call is TRBV27, the J call TRBJ2-5; unclear D gene. The CDR3 runs 16 residues. The V and J ends lost 3 bases and 5 bases respectively, with 19 bases between them. Germline loops: CDR1 MNHEY, CDR2 SMNVEV (reference sequence). The CDR3 loop is CASSFSGRPMGETQYF. The DNA of the CDR3 is TGTGCCAGCAGTTTTTCGGGCAGGCCGATGGGTGAGACCCAGTACTTC.

The chain uses TRBV2 and TRBJ2-6; 7 nucleotides line up with TRBD2. The CDR3 runs 16 residues. Germline V gene lookup returns CDR1 SNHLY and CDR2 FYNNEI. Trimming cost V 7 bases and J 0 bases; bases outside gene matches: 6. DNA of the CDR3: TGTGCCAGCACCACGGGGGGAAGCTCTGGGGCCAACGTCCTGACTTTC. Its protein is CASTTGGSSGANVLTF.

V is TRBV14 and J is TRBJ2-1; tentatively, D is TRBD1 or TRBD2 (5 bases each). Trimming pared 1 base from V and 7 bases from J, leaving 20 bases between. Looked up from germline, CDR1 is SGHDN and CDR2 is FVKESK. This CDR3 comprises 17 residues. The CDR3 bases are TGTGCCAGCAGCCAAGTTAGTGGTGGGGACCGGGCAAATGAGCAGTTCTTC. It translates to CASSQVSGGDRANEQFF.

This clone has only a few counts. The CDR3 protein is CASSGTVNEKLFF. In nucleotides, the CDR3 is TGTGCCAGCAGCGGGACAGTTAATGAAAAACTGTTTTTT. The chain employs TRBV6-5 and TRBJ1-4, with 7 bases matching TRBD1. After removal of 6 bases from V and 4 bases from J, the junction contained 2 bases not matched to a gene. CDR1 and CDR2 (germline): MNHEY, SVGAGI. This CDR3 is built from 13 residues.

The rearrangement joins TRBV28 to TRBJ2-2; D gene unclear. The CDR3 sequence is 15 residues long. The V gene lost 9 bases and the J gene lost 4 bases, with 18 bases spanning the gap. CDR1 and CDR2 (germline): MDHEN, SYDVKM. The CDR3 DNA reads TGTGCCAGACTGTTTGGGCTAGTCCTCACCGGGGAGCTGTTTTTT. Translation gives CARLFGLVLTGELFF.